Below, 13 T cell receptor beta chains from the same sample are listed, as sequenced in a study of shared clonotypes between healthy human individuals. The protocol was immunoSEQ multiplex PCR, while the TCRdb copy is restricted to in-frame clones and leaves out a portion. This table holds 550,000 to 700,000 clones, roughly 73% found once. Sequencing was carried out using memory CD4+ T cells sorted from blood. Subset here: CD45RA-negative fraction. Receptor source: a woman aged 30 to 39 in good health.

This rearrangement joins TRBV7-3 to TRBJ1-1, with 7 bases aligning to TRBD1. Germline CDR1 and CDR2: SGHTA and FQGTGA. This CDR3 has 14 amino acids. After removal of 5 bases from V and 4 bases from J, the junction contained 7 bases not matched to a gene. The CDR3 nucleotides are TGTGCCAGCAGCCGACAGGGTACGGGCACTGAAGCTTTCTTT. Protein product: CASSRQGTGTEAFF. The full variable domain, rest sourced from reference TRBV7-3 and TRBJ1-1, is GAGVSQTPSNKVTEKGKYVELRCDPISGHTALYWYRQSLGQGPEFLIYFQGTGAADDSGLPNDRFFAVRPEGSVSTLKIQRTERGDSAVYLCASSRQGTGTEAFFGQGTRLTVV.

A few counts support this clone. The genes are TRBV6-6 and TRBJ1-1; D unresolved. The CDR3 loop spans 14 amino acids. Per the germline V gene, CDR1 is MNHNY and CDR2 is SVGAGI (reference sequence). Trimming cost V 3 bases and J 5 bases, with 13 bases left between them. This chain's CDR3 is CASSYNSDRTEAFF. The CDR3 coding sequence is TGTGCCAGCAGTTATAATTCAGATCGGACTGAAGCTTTCTTT.

The chain carries TRBV4-1 and TRBJ2-4, with D perhaps assigned TRBD1 or TRBD2 (5 bases each). This CDR3 has 17 residues. Germline lookup yields CDR1 MGHRA and CDR2 YSYEKL. The ends were cut back, 2 bases at V and 1 base at J, with 15 bases in the middle. CDR3 in DNA: TGCGCCAGCAGCCAACCTTTAACGGGGCAGGCCAAAAACATTCAGTACTTC. Amino acids: CASSQPLTGQAKNIQYF.

This chain uses TRBV2 with TRBJ2-5, with D hard to call. CDR1 and CDR2 from the germline V gene are SNHLY and FYNNEI. The germline V and J ends were trimmed by 5 bases and 3 bases, with 4 bases remaining between them. CDR3 size: 11 residues. CDR3 in amino acids: CASSYEETQYF. As DNA, the CDR3 is TGTGCCAGCAGTTATGAAGAGACCCAGTACTTC.

The chain uses TRBV5-1 and TRBJ2-1; D uncertain. V was shortened by 4 bases and J by 9 bases, with 17 bases between the two germline ends. The germline CDR1 and CDR2 sequences are SGHRS and YFSETQ. The CDR3 length is 14 residues. The CDR3, as DNA: TGCGCCAGCAGCACCGGGTTAGGGTGGGGTGAGCAGTTCTTC. Its translation: CASSTGLGWGEQFF.

As to this clone: This same CDR3 is encoded by further DNA sequences in the sample. This sequence joins TRBV7-9 and TRBJ2-3; D not resolved. The germline V and J ends were trimmed by 3 bases and 5 bases, with 9 bases remaining between them. The germline V gene encodes CDR1 SEHNR and CDR2 FQNEAQ (reference sequence). The CDR3 loop spans 13 amino acids. The CDR3 sequence is CASSFGAGDTQYF. The CDR3 bases are TGTGCCAGCAGCTTCGGTGCTGGAGATACGCAGTATTTT.

The J gene is TRBJ2-1, the V gene TRBV6-6; TRBD2 matches at 9 bases. Germline CDR1 reads MNHNY; CDR2 reads SVGAGI (reference sequence). This CDR3 is 13 amino acids long. With 6 bases clipped from V and 9 bases from J, the junction kept 6 bases outside the gene matches. Here the CDR3 DNA reads TGTGCCAGCAGATTAGCGGGAGCGTTTGAGCAGTTCTTC. It yields the protein CASRLAGAFEQFF.

V is TRBV7-2 and J is TRBJ2-7, with D perhaps TRBD2 (5 bases). This CDR3 region has 14 residues. The germline V gene has CDR1 SGHTA and CDR2 FQGNSA. V was cut by 8 bases and J by 2 bases, with 16 bases left in between. The CDR3: CASLPDYNAYEQYF. Written as DNA, the CDR3 is TGTGCCAGCCTCCCCGACTACAACGCCTACGAGCAGTACTTC.

This clone was seen a single time. The CDR3 DNA sequence: TGTGCCAGCAGTCTTAGCGGGAGGGCTTACAATGAGCAGTTCTTC. Residues: CASSLSGRAYNEQFF. The chain employs TRBV7-2 and TRBJ2-1; TRBD2 matches 11 bases. After removal of 6 bases from V and 4 bases from J, the junction contained 5 bases not matched to a gene. The CDR3 length is 15 residues. Germline V gene sequence: CDR1 SGHTA, CDR2 FQGNSA.

Points on this clone: A far more abundant clone sits one base away, making this likely a read error. The identical CDR3 is also encoded by other nucleotide sequences in the sample. The CDR3 is CASSSLRGGRQETQYF. The DNA for the CDR3 is TGCGCCAGCAGCTCTTTAAGGGGCGGACGACAAGAGACCCAGTACTTC. The J gene is TRBJ2-5, the V gene TRBV7-2; perhaps TRBD1 as D (5 bases). Per germline, CDR1 SGHTA and CDR2 FQGNSA. There are 16 residues in the CDR3.

The J gene is TRBJ2-1, the V gene TRBV11-1; 10 bases line up with TRBD2. In germline, CDR1 is SGHAT, CDR2 FQDESV (reference sequence). With 4 bases clipped from V and 6 bases from J, the junction kept 12 bases outside the gene matches. CDR3 length: 17 residues. CDR3 coding DNA: TGTGCCAGCAGCTCCCCTAGCGGGAGCGATACCCCCAATGAGCAGTTCTTC. It specifies CASSSPSGSDTPNEQFF.

This sequence joins TRBV13 and TRBJ2-5; 9 nucleotides align to TRBD1. Trimming removed 6 bases from V and 5 bases from J; junction bases left unmatched: 4. This CDR3 region has 13 residues. From germline, CDR1 is PRHDT and CDR2 FYEKMQ (reference sequence). Here the CDR3 reads CASRRTGVETQYF. The CDR3 DNA reads TGTGCCAGCAGAAGGACAGGGGTGGAGACCCAGTACTTC.

The genes are TRBV21-1 and TRBJ2-7; TRBD2, as called in the table, went unchecked against the DNA. TRBV21-1 is a recognized pseudogene. CDR3 length: 16 amino acids. CDR3 DNA: TGTGCCAGCAGCAATGGACTAGCGGGAGTTCCCTACGAGCAGTACTTC. Translating gives CASSNGLAGVPYEQYF.